These 10 T cell receptor beta chains were sequenced from one sample in a study of control samples from healthy donors and cancer patients. Generated by immunoSEQ multiplex PCR, the TCRdb table keeps only in-frame clones and is missing some. There are 170,000 or so clones in the sample; roughly 94% occur only once, and around 8% lies in the top ten. What was sequenced was blood. The receptors here all came from a woman aged 40 to 50 in good health.

The rearrangement links TRBV19 to TRBJ1-6; D not certain. Germline loops: CDR1 LNHDA, CDR2 SQIVND (reference sequence). Between the trimmed V and J ends, which lost 0 bases and 6 bases, there was a span of 6 bases. The CDR3 is made up of 14 amino acids. The CDR3 region is CASSIDRSNSPLHF. DNA of the CDR3: TGTGCCAGTAGTATAGACAGATCTAATTCACCCCTCCACTTT.

The chain has TRBV6-5 and TRBJ1-5; D gene ambiguous. Trimming shortened V by 5 bases and J by 1 base, and 12 bases separated the two germline ends. This CDR3 has 15 residues. CDR1 and CDR2 (germline): MNHEY, SVGAGI. CDR3 DNA: TGTGCCAGCAGTACCTACGACGGGAGCAATCAGCCCCAGCATTTT. Translating gives CASSTYDGSNQPQHF.

This chain uses TRBV27 with TRBJ2-1; D remains unclear. This CDR3 has 14 residues. Between the trimmed V and J ends, which lost 4 bases and 8 bases, there was a span of 15 bases. Germline V gives CDR1 MNHEY, CDR2 SMNVEV (reference sequence). The CDR3 spells CASSSRWAVDEQFF. CDR3 nucleotides: TGTGCCAGCAGTTCCCGATGGGCAGTCGATGAGCAGTTCTTC.

This clone was seen just once. This sequence joins TRBV7-8 and TRBJ1-1, with a weak D call TRBD1 (6 bases). CDR1 and CDR2 (germline): SGHVS, FQNEAQ. CDR3 size: 17 residues. V lost 5 bases and J lost 4, with 23 bases in between. In DNA, the CDR3 is TGTGCCAGCAGCATATCTAGTTGGGGGCTAAGGTTCACTGAAGCTTTCTTT. Amino acids: CASSISSWGLRFTEAFF.

The sample holds one count of this clone. The chain couples TRBV27 to TRBJ1-1; 8 bases line up with TRBD1. V lost 5 bases and J lost 7; bases outside the gene matches: 6. Germline CDR1 reads MNHEY; CDR2 reads SMNVEV (reference sequence). This CDR3 comprises 13 residues. CDR3 sequence: CASSGQGVDEAFF. The CDR3 coding sequence is TGTGCCAGCAGTGGACAGGGTGTAGATGAAGCTTTCTTT.

The CDR3 is CASGQRVPYGYTF. CDR3 coding DNA: TGTGCCAGCGGACAGAGAGTGCCCTATGGCTACACCTTC. The chain recombines TRBV28 with TRBJ1-2; tentatively, D is TRBD1 (6 bases). The V gene's germline CDR1 is MDHEN and CDR2 SYDVKM. The length of the CDR3 is 13 residues. V was cut by 8 bases and J by 4 bases, with 14 bases left in between.

Of note for this clone: The junction departs from germline at one end; a sequencing error may be responsible. The J gene is TRBJ2-1, the V gene TRBV7-2, with unresolved D. The CDR3 loop spans 13 amino acids. Germline CDR1 reads SGHTA; CDR2 reads FQGNSA. DNA for the CDR3: TGTGCCAACAGCTTCGGGTCCTACAATGAGCAGTTCTTC. Translation gives CANSFGSYNEQFF. Full variable domain (outside the CDR3, taken from reference TRBV7-2 and TRBJ2-1): GAGVSQSPSNKVTEKGKDVELRCDPISGHTALYWYRQSLGQGLEFLIYFQGNSAPDKSGLPSDRFSAERTGGSVSTLTIQRTQQEDSAVYLCANSFGSYNEQFFGPGTRLTVL.

The chain couples TRBV9 to TRBJ2-4; 7 bases match TRBD2. The CDR3 is 15 amino acids. J lost 6 bases, V lost 3 bases, and 9 bases had no gene match. Looked up from germline, CDR1 is SGDLS and CDR2 is YYNGEE. The CDR3 DNA reads TGTGCCAGCAGCGGACTCAGCGGGACCGGAAACATTCAGTACTTC. It codes for CASSGLSGTGNIQYF.

This chain links TRBV6-2 or TRBV6-3 with TRBJ1-4; D gene uncertain. This CDR3 spans 13 amino acids. V lost 2 bases and J 7 bases, leaving 8 bases between the germline ends. Germline-derived CDR1 and CDR2 are MNHEY and SVGEGT. The DNA for the CDR3 is TGTGCCAGCAGTTACCCGGAAGGTGAAAAACTGTTTTTT. Amino acid sequence: CASSYPEGEKLFF.

This chain joins TRBV5-8 and TRBJ2-1; 10 nucleotides align to TRBD2. This CDR3 is built from 15 residues. Germline values: CDR1 SGHTS, CDR2 YDEGEE. Germline trimming cut 2 bases from V and 4 bases from J; bases unmatched to any gene: 3. The CDR3 DNA reads as TGTGCCAGCAGCTTACTAGCGGGGCAATACAATGAGCAGTTCTTC. It yields the protein CASSLLAGQYNEQFF.